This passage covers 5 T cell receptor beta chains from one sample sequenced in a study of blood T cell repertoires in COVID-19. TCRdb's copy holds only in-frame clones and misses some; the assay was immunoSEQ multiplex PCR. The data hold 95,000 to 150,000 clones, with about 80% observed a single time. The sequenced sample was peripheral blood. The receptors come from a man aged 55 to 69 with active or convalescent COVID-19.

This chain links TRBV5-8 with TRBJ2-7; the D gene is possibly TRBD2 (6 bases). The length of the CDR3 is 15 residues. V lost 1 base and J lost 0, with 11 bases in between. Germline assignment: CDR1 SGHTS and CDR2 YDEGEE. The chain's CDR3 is CASSLRGAPSYEQYF. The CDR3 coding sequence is TGTGCCAGCAGCTTGCGCGGGGCCCCCTCCTACGAGCAGTACTTC.

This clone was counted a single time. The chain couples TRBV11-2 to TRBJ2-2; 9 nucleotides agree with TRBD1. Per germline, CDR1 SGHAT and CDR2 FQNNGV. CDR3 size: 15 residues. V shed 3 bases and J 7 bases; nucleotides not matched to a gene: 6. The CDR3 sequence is CASSFNRQGGGELFF. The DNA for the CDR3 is TGTGCCAGCAGCTTCAATCGACAGGGGGGCGGGGAGCTGTTTTTT.

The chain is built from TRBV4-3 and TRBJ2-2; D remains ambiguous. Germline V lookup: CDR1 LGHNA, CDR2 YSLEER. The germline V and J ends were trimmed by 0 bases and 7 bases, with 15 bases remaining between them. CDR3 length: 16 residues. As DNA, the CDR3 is TGCGCCAGCAGCCAAGATAGCCCTTTAGAGGACGGGGAGCTGTTTTTT. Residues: CASSQDSPLEDGELFF.

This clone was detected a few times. The CDR3 reads CASSQDRAPGGQRSEKLFF. The CDR3 DNA is TGCGCCAGCAGCCAAGATCGGGCGCCAGGGGGCCAGCGGTCTGAAAAACTGTTTTTT. The chain combines TRBV4-1 with TRBJ1-4, with 8 bases aligning to TRBD1. The CDR3 loop spans 19 amino acids. Germline trimming cut 0 bases from V and 7 bases from J; bases unmatched to any gene: 16. The germline gives CDR1 MGHRA, CDR2 YSYEKL.

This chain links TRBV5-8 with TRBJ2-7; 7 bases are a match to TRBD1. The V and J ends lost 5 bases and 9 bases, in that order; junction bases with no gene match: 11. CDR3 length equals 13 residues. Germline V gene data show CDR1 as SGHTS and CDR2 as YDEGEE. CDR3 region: CASRDRAGSRQYF. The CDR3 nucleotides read TGTGCCAGCAGAGACAGGGCCGGTTCTAGGCAGTACTTC.